A single TCR beta chain is shown here with its context. Its recognized antigen is unknown. No per-base quality is available; no much larger clone lies one base away. The germline V and J ends show losses of 5 bases and 6 bases respectively, and no gene match explains 9 bases of the junction. From a lookup of the germline V gene, CDR1 and CDR2 are SQVTM and ANQGSEA. The CDR3 numbers 14 residues from cysteine through phenylalanine. Solely the CDR3 DNA is kept, with 42 bases framed from the first base. The data derive from a study of blood T cell repertoires in COVID-19 (TCRdb year 2020). Describing the broader study: The collaborator samples originated in the United States, Italy and Spain and spanned the acute and convalescent phases of COVID-19. The prospective study material was composed of cDNA or gDNA derived from T cells, B-cell-depleted T cells, or PBMCs. Subjects who had been exposed to COVID-19, were actively infected with it, or had recovered from it provided the deeply sampled blood TCRbeta repertoires that made up the dataset. The repertoires were released in a freely available public database meant as a resource for research on the immune response to SARS-CoV-2. The samples were drawn from the first 160 participants of the ongoing ImmuneRACE study and from over a thousand subjects provided by 6 global collaborators. Nearly every sample came with metadata listing a de-identified subject ID, COVID-19 status, age in years and sex. Where HLA class I and class II types were available, the types were taken from metadata supplied by the sample provider, not from assay-based typing.

What the study reported, not specific to this receptor: The quantity of clinical and demographic metadata differed by source and by participant and was supplied without curation.

Collaborating institutions collected whole blood in K2EDTA tubes following their own protocols. Collaborator samples were shipped for TCRbeta analysis as frozen whole blood, isolated PBMCs, or DNA extracted from either sample type. TCRbeta CDR3 regions were amplified from genomic DNA by means of the immunoSEQ Assay, a bias-controlled multiplex PCR. As for the original processing: The number of nucleated cells in each sample was estimated from the amplification of reference gene primers within the assay. To quantify the absolute abundance of each unique TCRbeta CDR3 rearrangement, sequence reads were collapsed and filtered. For each sample, productive Simpson clonality was calculated by taking the square root of Simpson's diversity index across productive rearrangements. TCRdb limited this immuneACCESS table to in-frame rearrangements with V and J called. A share of clones is missing; checked studies link under half to unresolved V genes, and the rest is unexplained. From that table come the V and J calls and clone size; the DNA was used to work out D and trimming. The sample table lists 140,000 or so clones, roughly 89% of them with a count of one. The ten biggest clones cover around 1.5% of the sample.

The chain links TRBV29-1 with TRBJ2-1, and 8 junctional nucleotides match TRBD1. Sample: peripheral blood. This receptor was identified in a human donor in a cohort sampled during active COVID-19. The CDR3 region has the sequence CSVWDQGASNEQFF. The nucleotide sequence reads as follows: TGCAGCGTTTGGGATCAGGGGGCCAGCAATGAGCAGTTCTTC.